The TCR beta chain described here comes from a study of cytomegalovirus exposure and HLA in healthy donors. General observations from the study: Owing to their indistinguishability, certain V segments, notably TRBV6-2 and TRBV6-3, were excluded. The investigators catalogued 150 to 200 TCR beta chains as cytomegalovirus-associated. Compared with the approximately 680-donor mean, an Asian-associated ancestry cluster reportedly had fewer N-insertions, according to a later analysis. One variant, a missense change in DCLRE1C, was linked in a later analysis to TCR beta V- and J-gene trimming.

PCR employed 60 Vbeta and 13 Jbeta primers. Only in-frame clones appear in the TCRdb table, and some are missing; sequencing was by immunoSEQ multiplex PCR. The repertoire includes 240,000 or so clones, about four fifths of them detected once, and 4.5% to 6% sits in the top ten. V was clipped by 9 bases and J by 2 bases; unmatched bases: 6. The CDR3 sequence is 13 residues long. Germline V CDR1 and CDR2: SGHTA, FQGTGA. Points on this clone: Its antigen is as yet unknown.

The gene calls are TRBV7-3 and TRBJ1-1; TRBD1 matches at 7 bases. Source material: PBMCs. This sequence was found in a woman between 40 and 55 years old in good health and CMV-seropositive. CDR3 amino acids: CASGQAGNTEAFF. The DNA of the CDR3 is TGTGCCAGTGGACAGGCCGGAAACACTGAAGCTTTCTTT. The variable domain in full, completed from reference TRBV7-3 and TRBJ1-1, reads GAGVSQTPSNKVTEKGKYVELRCDPISGHTALYWYRQSLGQGPEFLIYFQGTGAADDSGLPNDRFFAVRPEGSVSTLKIQRTERGDSAVYLCASGQAGNTEAFFGQGTRLTVV.